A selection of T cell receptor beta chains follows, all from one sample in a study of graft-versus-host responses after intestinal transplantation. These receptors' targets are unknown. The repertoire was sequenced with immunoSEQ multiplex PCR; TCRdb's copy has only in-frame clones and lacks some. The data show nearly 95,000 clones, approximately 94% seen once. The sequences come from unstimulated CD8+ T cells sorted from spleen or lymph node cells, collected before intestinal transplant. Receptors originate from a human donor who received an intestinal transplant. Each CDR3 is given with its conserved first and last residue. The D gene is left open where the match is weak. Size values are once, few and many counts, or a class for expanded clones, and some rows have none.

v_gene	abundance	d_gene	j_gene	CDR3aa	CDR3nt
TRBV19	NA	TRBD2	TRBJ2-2	CASRQHLAGGQKATGELFF	TGTGCCAGTAGGCAACACTTAGCGGGGGGGCAGAAGGCAACCGGGGAGCTGTTTTTT
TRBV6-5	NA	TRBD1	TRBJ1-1	CASSVRGRGTEAFF	TGTGCCAGCAGTGTCAGGGGGCGCGGGACTGAAGCTTTCTTT
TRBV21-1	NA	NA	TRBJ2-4	CASSKARREDKNIQYF	TGTGCCAGCAGCAAAGCCCGCAGGGAGGACAAAAACATTCAGTACTTC
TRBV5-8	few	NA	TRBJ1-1	CASTHLVGGVSEAFF	TGTGCCAGCACCCATTTGGTAGGGGGAGTCTCTGAAGCTTTCTTT
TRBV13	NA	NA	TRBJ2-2	CASSLDSQGSGELFF	TGTGCCAGCAGCCTAGATTCACAGGGTTCCGGGGAGCTGTTTTTT
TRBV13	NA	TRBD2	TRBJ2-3	CASSALGPSGLAGITDTQYF	TGTGCCAGCAGCGCTTTGGGGCCCTCAGGACTAGCGGGGATTACAGATACGCAGTATTTT
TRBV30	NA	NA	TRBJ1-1	CAWSRGGDTEAFF	TGTGCCTGGTCCCGCGGGGGTGACACTGAAGCTTTCTTT
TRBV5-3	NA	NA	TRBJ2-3	CARSLVGASTDTQYF	TGTGCCAGAAGCTTGGTGGGGGCAAGCACAGATACGCAGTATTTT
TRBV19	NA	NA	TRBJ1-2	CASSIVGDNYGYTF	TGTGCCAGTAGTATAGTCGGGGATAACTATGGCTACACCTTC
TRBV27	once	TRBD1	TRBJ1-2	CASSPGTGYGYTF	TGTGCCAGCAGTCCCGGGACAGGGTATGGCTACACCTTC
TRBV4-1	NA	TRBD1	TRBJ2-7	CASSQDKAGGYEQYF	TGCGCCAGCAGCCAAGATAAGGCAGGGGGCTACGAGCAGTACTTC
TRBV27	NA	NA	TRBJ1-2	CATHGGTGYTF	TGTGCCACCCACGGGGGTACCGGCTACACCTTC
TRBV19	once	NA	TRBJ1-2	CASSIDDTSNYGYTF	TGTGCCAGTAGTATAGACGACACCTCTAACTATGGCTACACCTTC
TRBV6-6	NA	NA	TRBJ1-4	CASQGRTNEKLFF	TGTGCCAGCCAGGGGCGAACTAATGAAAAACTGTTTTTT
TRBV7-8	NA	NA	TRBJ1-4	CASSLGWGATNEKLFF	TGTGCCAGCAGCTTAGGTTGGGGGGCAACTAATGAAAAACTGTTTTTT
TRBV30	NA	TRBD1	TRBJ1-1	CAWSPTGDTEAFF	TGTGCCTGGAGTCCAACAGGGGATACTGAAGCTTTCTTT
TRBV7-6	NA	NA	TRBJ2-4	CASSLVEGSGIQYF	TGTGCCAGCAGCTTAGTGGAGGGATCGGGCATTCAGTACTTC
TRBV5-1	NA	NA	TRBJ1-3	CASPKEQRSLRDKGLKNTIYF	TGCGCCAGTCCCAAGGAACAACGGTCGCTTCGGGACAAGGGATTGAAGAACACCATATATTTT
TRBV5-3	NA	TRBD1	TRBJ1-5	CARSLGTGSNQPQHF	TGTGCCAGAAGCTTGGGGACAGGTAGCAATCAGCCCCAGCATTTT
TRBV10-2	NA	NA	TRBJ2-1	CASSQRASYNEQFF	TGCGCCAGCAGTCAGCGGGCCTCCTACAATGAGCAGTTCTTC
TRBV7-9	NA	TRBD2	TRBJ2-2	CASSSPRGSGGPETGELFF	TGTGCCAGCAGCTCCCCCCGGGGTAGCGGGGGCCCAGAAACCGGGGAGCTGTTTTTT
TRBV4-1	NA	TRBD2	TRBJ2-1	CASSPLAGGHEQFF	TGCGCCAGCAGCCCCCTAGCGGGGGGCCATGAGCAGTTCTTC
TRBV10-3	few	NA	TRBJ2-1	CATRDSHYNEQFF	TGTGCCACGCGGGACTCACACTACAATGAGCAGTTCTTC
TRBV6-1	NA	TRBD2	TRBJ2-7	CASSVPVGTSSYEQYF	TGTGCCAGCAGTGTTCCCGTCGGGACTAGCAGTTACGAGCAGTACTTC
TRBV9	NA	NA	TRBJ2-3	CASSVAGTPSTDTQYF	TGTGCCAGCAGCGTAGCCGGGACTCCTAGCACAGATACGCAGTATTTT
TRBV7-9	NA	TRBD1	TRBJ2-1	CASSRMDRGLEQFF	TGTGCCAGCAGCCGTATGGACAGGGGGCTTGAGCAGTTCTTC
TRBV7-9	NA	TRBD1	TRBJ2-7	CASSQWDRPTEQYF	TGTGCCAGCAGCCAATGGGACAGACCGACCGAGCAGTACTTC
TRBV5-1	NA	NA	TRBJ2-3	CASSGLFSTDTQYF	TGCGCCAGCAGCGGACTATTTTCCACAGATACGCAGTATTTT
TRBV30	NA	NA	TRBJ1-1	CAWNGVNTEAFF	TGTGCCTGGAACGGGGTGAACACTGAAGCTTTCTTT
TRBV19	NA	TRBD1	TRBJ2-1	CASSMGTGDEQFF	TGTGCCAGTAGTATGGGGACAGGGGATGAGCAGTTCTTC
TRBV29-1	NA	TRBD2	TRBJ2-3	CSVGTSGGRTDTQYF	TGCAGCGTTGGAACTAGCGGGGGCCGCACAGATACGCAGTATTTT
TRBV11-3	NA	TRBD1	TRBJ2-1	CASSSRQGPSNEQFF	TGTGCCAGCAGCTCTCGACAGGGGCCCAGCAATGAGCAGTTCTTC